Listed below are T cell receptor beta chains from one sample, sequenced in a study of blood T cell repertoires in COVID-19. Here immunoSEQ multiplex PCR was the method, and the copy in TCRdb shows in-frame clones only, minus some. The sample holds 300,000 to 350,000 clones, approximately 82% seen once. The specimen sequenced was peripheral blood. The receptors were sampled from a man aged 25-40 years with active or convalescent COVID-19. Each CDR3 is given with its conserved first and last residue. A D gene is named only where the DNA matches it firmly. Size is stated for part of the rows, as once, few or many counts, or as a class when the clone is expanded.

clone size: NA; J gene: TRBJ2-4; V gene: TRBV11-3; D gene: TRBD1; CDR3 DNA: TGTGCCAGCAGCTTAGGGGGACAGGTGTTGAGCATTCAGTACTTC; CDR3 protein: CASSLGGQVLSIQYF
clone size: NA; J gene: TRBJ2-7; V gene: TRBV9; D gene: TRBD2; CDR3 DNA: TGTGCCAGCAGCGTAGGAAGCGGGAGAGGCTACGAGCAGTACTTC; CDR3 protein: CASSVGSGRGYEQYF
clone size: NA; J gene: TRBJ1-2; V gene: TRBV7-2; D gene: TRBD1; CDR3 DNA: TGTGCCAGCAGCTTAGATGGGACAGGGGCCCGGGGCTACACCTTC; CDR3 protein: CASSLDGTGARGYTF
clone size: NA; J gene: TRBJ1-5; V gene: TRBV19; D gene: NA; CDR3 DNA: TGTGCCAGTAGCCTACAGGGAGATCAGCCCCAGCATTTT; CDR3 protein: CASSLQGDQPQHF
clone size: NA; J gene: TRBJ1-2; V gene: TRBV19; D gene: NA; CDR3 DNA: TGTGCCAGTAGTCCAGGGGCTAGTGGCTACACCTTC; CDR3 protein: CASSPGASGYTF
clone size: NA; J gene: TRBJ2-1; V gene: TRBV25-1; D gene: TRBD2; CDR3 DNA: TGTGCCAGCAGCGTCGGGGGACTAGCGGCCCACAATGAGCAGTTCTTC; CDR3 protein: CASSVGGLAAHNEQFF
clone size: NA; J gene: TRBJ1-1; V gene: TRBV7-9; D gene: NA; CDR3 DNA: TGTGCCAGCAGCTTAGGCTTACAGGGCTTCAACACTGAAGCTTTCTTT; CDR3 protein: CASSLGLQGFNTEAFF
clone size: NA; J gene: TRBJ2-7; V gene: TRBV19; D gene: NA; CDR3 DNA: TGTGCCAGTAGTTCCCAGGGGTACACCTACGAGCAGTACTTC; CDR3 protein: CASSSQGYTYEQYF
clone size: NA; J gene: TRBJ1-1; V gene: TRBV27; D gene: TRBD1; CDR3 DNA: TGTGCCAGCAGCCCTCGGGACAGCACTTACACTGAAGCTTTCTTT; CDR3 protein: CASSPRDSTYTEAFF
clone size: NA; J gene: TRBJ1-1; V gene: TRBV19; D gene: NA; CDR3 DNA: TGTGCCAGTAGTATACAGGGGAACACTGAAGCTTTCTTT; CDR3 protein: CASSIQGNTEAFF
clone size: NA; J gene: TRBJ2-7; V gene: TRBV6-5; D gene: NA; CDR3 DNA: TGTGCCAGCAGCGGCTCGCAAGGGGTAGGATACGAGCAGTACTTC; CDR3 protein: CASSGSQGVGYEQYF
clone size: NA; J gene: TRBJ1-4; V gene: TRBV30; D gene: NA; CDR3 DNA: TGTGCCTGGACAGACTCAACTAATGAAAAACTGTTTTTT; CDR3 protein: CAWTDSTNEKLFF
clone size: NA; J gene: TRBJ1-2; V gene: TRBV7-9; D gene: NA; CDR3 DNA: TGTGCCAGCAGCCTTGTCAGCGGGGGCATCAATGGCTACACCTTC; CDR3 protein: CASSLVSGGINGYTF
clone size: NA; J gene: TRBJ1-1; V gene: TRBV6-5; D gene: NA; CDR3 DNA: TGTGCCAGCAGTACCCGAGAGGGGGGGGACACTGAAGCTTTCTTT; CDR3 protein: CASSTREGGDTEAFF
clone size: NA; J gene: TRBJ1-1; V gene: TRBV11-3; D gene: NA; CDR3 DNA: TGTGCCAGCAGCTTAGCGGGGAGAAAGGACACTGAAGCTTTCTTT; CDR3 protein: CASSLAGRKDTEAFF
clone size: NA; J gene: TRBJ1-2; V gene: TRBV28; D gene: NA; CDR3 DNA: TGTGCCAGCAGTTCCAGCAGGCACCCCTATGGCTACACCTTC; CDR3 protein: CASSSSRHPYGYTF
clone size: NA; J gene: TRBJ2-3; V gene: TRBV15; D gene: NA; CDR3 DNA: TGTGCCACCAGCACCGACAGTTTCACAGATACGCAGTATTTT; CDR3 protein: CATSTDSFTDTQYF
clone size: NA; J gene: TRBJ1-1; V gene: TRBV5-5; D gene: NA; CDR3 DNA: TGTGCCAGCAGCTTGTTGATAACAGGGAAAGGGGCGGGCGCTGAAGCTTTCTTT; CDR3 protein: CASSLLITGKGAGAEAFF
clone size: NA; J gene: TRBJ2-2; V gene: TRBV6-6; D gene: NA; CDR3 DNA: TGTGCCAGCAAGTTACAGCCGAACACCGGGGAGCTGTTTTTT; CDR3 protein: CASKLQPNTGELFF
clone size: NA; J gene: TRBJ2-7; V gene: TRBV3-1/TRBV3-2; D gene: NA; CDR3 DNA: TGTGCCAGCAGCCCGCGCCGGACTGGGTACGAGCAGTACTTC; CDR3 protein: CASSPRRTGYEQYF
clone size: NA; J gene: TRBJ1-5; V gene: TRBV19; D gene: NA; CDR3 DNA: TGTGCCAGTAGTATGAGGGCTCAGCCCCAGCATTTT; CDR3 protein: CASSMRAQPQHF
clone size: once; J gene: TRBJ2-3; V gene: TRBV3-1/TRBV3-2; D gene: TRBD2; CDR3 DNA: TGTGCCAGCAGCCCCCGGGAGGATAGCACAGATACGCAGTATTTT; CDR3 protein: CASSPREDSTDTQYF
clone size: NA; J gene: TRBJ1-3; V gene: TRBV11-3; D gene: NA; CDR3 DNA: TGTGCCAGCAGCTCACTACAGGGCACTGGAAACACCATATATTTT; CDR3 protein: CASSSLQGTGNTIYF
clone size: NA; J gene: TRBJ1-5; V gene: TRBV7-9; D gene: NA; CDR3 DNA: TGTGCCAGCAGCTTGGGACATTACTCTTCTTATAGCAATCAGCCCCAGCATTTT; CDR3 protein: CASSLGHYSSYSNQPQHF
clone size: NA; J gene: TRBJ2-5; V gene: TRBV9; D gene: TRBD1; CDR3 DNA: TGTGCCAGCAGCGTAGAAGGACAGGGTCCCTCGGAGACCCAGTACTTC; CDR3 protein: CASSVEGQGPSETQYF
clone size: NA; J gene: TRBJ1-2; V gene: TRBV18; D gene: TRBD1; CDR3 DNA: TGTGCCAGCCACCCGGGACAGGGTTTTGATGGCTACACCTTC; CDR3 protein: CASHPGQGFDGYTF
clone size: NA; J gene: TRBJ1-4; V gene: TRBV7-9; D gene: NA; CDR3 DNA: TGTGCCAGCAGCTTAAGGGAGAGAGGAGAAAAACTGTTTTTT; CDR3 protein: CASSLRERGEKLFF
clone size: NA; J gene: TRBJ1-1; V gene: TRBV4-1; D gene: TRBD1; CDR3 DNA: TGCGCCAGCAGCCGTGACAGGGGGCGGACTGAAGCTTTCTTT; CDR3 protein: CASSRDRGRTEAFF
clone size: few; J gene: TRBJ1-1; V gene: TRBV5-4; D gene: NA; CDR3 DNA: TGTGCCAGCTCGGAGTCTGGAGGAGGAACTGAAGCTTTCTTT; CDR3 protein: CASSESGGGTEAFF
clone size: NA; J gene: TRBJ2-2; V gene: TRBV4-1; D gene: NA; CDR3 DNA: TGCGCCAGCAGCCAAGATAGGGGAACCGGGGAGCTGTTTTTT; CDR3 protein: CASSQDRGTGELFF